This is a list of T cell receptor beta chains from one sample in a study of monozygotic twins with inflammatory bowel disease. With the 5' RACE reads reprocessed, TCRdb shows one record per CDR3 protein and no DNA. The listing records around 450,000 distinct CDR3 sequences. Sequenced sample: blood. The receptors come from a human donor with ulcerative colitis or Crohn's disease, or a healthy co-twin of an affected twin (not recorded which). CDR3s include the opening cysteine and the closing phenylalanine or tryptophan.

j_gene: TRBJ2-1; v_gene: TRBV29-1; len: 13; CDR3aa: CSGGTASYNEQFF
j_gene: TRBJ1-3; v_gene: TRBV6-5; len: 15; CDR3aa: CASSYGTGSGNTIYF
j_gene: TRBJ2-7; v_gene: TRBV24-1; len: 16; CDR3aa: CATSDSAGSTSYEQYF
j_gene: TRBJ2-3; v_gene: TRBV7-9; len: 16; CDR3aa: CASSLVLAGATDTQYF
j_gene: TRBJ1-2; v_gene: TRBV15; len: 17; CDR3aa: CATSRGNSVNFNYGYTF
j_gene: TRBJ2-4; v_gene: TRBV5-6; len: 18; CDR3aa: CASSLGLAEDLAKNIQYF
j_gene: TRBJ2-1; v_gene: TRBV4-3; len: 16; CDR3aa: CASSQDPGRAYNEQFF
j_gene: TRBJ2-4; v_gene: TRBV6-1; len: 15; CDR3aa: CASRELREAKNIQYF
j_gene: TRBJ2-7; v_gene: TRBV7-2; len: 17; CDR3aa: CASSLPMAGGSSYEQYF
j_gene: TRBJ1-1; v_gene: TRBV2; len: 13; CDR3aa: CASILSGTGEAFF
j_gene: TRBJ2-2; v_gene: TRBV12-3/TRBV12-4; len: 11; CDR3aa: CASSSKRELFF
j_gene: TRBJ2-1; v_gene: TRBV19; len: 13; CDR3aa: CASSLGAGNEQFF
j_gene: TRBJ1-4; v_gene: TRBV5-1; len: 14; CDR3aa: CASSPDRGDEKLFF
j_gene: TRBJ2-2; v_gene: TRBV5-1; len: 15; CDR3aa: CASSSLEKNTGELFF
j_gene: TRBJ1-6; v_gene: TRBV27; len: 15; CDR3aa: CASSLRGGFNSPLHF
j_gene: TRBJ1-5; v_gene: TRBV20-1; len: 15; CDR3aa: CSASHLRGGNQPQHF
j_gene: TRBJ1-2; v_gene: TRBV20-1; len: 11; CDR3aa: CSASLMLGYTF
j_gene: TRBJ2-7; v_gene: TRBV2; len: 12; CDR3aa: CASSENRAEQYF
j_gene: TRBJ2-2; v_gene: TRBV30; len: 15; CDR3aa: CAGITSGGNTGELFF
j_gene: TRBJ2-1; v_gene: TRBV19; len: 15; CDR3aa: CATALGAGASDEQFF